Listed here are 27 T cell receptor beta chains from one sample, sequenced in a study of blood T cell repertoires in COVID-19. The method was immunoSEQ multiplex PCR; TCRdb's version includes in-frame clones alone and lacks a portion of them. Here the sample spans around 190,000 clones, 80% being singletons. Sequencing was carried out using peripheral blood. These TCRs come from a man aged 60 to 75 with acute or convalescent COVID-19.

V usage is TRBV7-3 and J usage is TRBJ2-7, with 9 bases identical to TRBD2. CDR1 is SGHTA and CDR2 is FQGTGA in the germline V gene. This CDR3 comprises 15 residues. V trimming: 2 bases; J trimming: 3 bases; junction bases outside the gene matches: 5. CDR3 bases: TGTGCCAGCAGCTTAGCGAGCGGGGGGAGCTACGAGCAGTACTTC. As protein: CASSLASGGSYEQYF.

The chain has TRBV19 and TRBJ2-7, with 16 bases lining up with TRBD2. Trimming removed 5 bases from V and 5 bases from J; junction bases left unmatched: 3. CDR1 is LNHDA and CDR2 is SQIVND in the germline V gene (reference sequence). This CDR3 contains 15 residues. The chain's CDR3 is CASSWGLAGGNEQYF. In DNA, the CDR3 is TGTGCCAGTAGTTGGGGACTAGCGGGAGGGAACGAGCAGTACTTC.

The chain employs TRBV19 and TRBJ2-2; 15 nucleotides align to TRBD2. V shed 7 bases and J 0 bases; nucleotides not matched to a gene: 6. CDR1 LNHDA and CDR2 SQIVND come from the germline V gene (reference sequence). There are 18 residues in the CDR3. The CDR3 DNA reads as TGTGCCAGTACCGGGACTAGCGGGAGGACAGCGAACACCGGGGAGCTGTTTTTT. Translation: CASTGTSGRTANTGELFF.

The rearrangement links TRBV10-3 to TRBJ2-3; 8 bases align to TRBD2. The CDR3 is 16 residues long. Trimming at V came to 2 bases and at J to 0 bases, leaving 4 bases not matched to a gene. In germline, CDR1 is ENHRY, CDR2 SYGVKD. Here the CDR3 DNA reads TGTGCCATCAGTGAGCGGGAGGGAACTAGCACAGATACGCAGTATTTT. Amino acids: CAISEREGTSTDTQYF.

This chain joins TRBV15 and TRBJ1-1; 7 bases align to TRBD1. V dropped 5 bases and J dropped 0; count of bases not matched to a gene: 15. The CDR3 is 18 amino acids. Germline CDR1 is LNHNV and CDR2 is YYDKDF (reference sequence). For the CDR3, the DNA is TGTGCCACCAGCTCCAAGACAGGGCGGACCCTGGTGAACACTGAAGCTTTCTTT. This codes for CATSSKTGRTLVNTEAFF.

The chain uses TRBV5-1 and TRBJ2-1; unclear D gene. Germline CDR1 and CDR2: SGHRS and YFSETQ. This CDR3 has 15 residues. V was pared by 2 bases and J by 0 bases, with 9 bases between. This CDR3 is CASSLSVSSYNEQFF. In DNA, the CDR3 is TGCGCCAGCAGCTTAAGCGTCAGCTCCTACAATGAGCAGTTCTTC.

The CDR3 loop reads CASRKGTGELFF. The CDR3 DNA follows: TGTGCCAGCCGCAAGGGGACCGGGGAGCTGTTTTTT. The chain links TRBV6-5 to TRBJ2-2, with D possibly matching TRBD1 (5 bases). Trimming stripped 8 bases from V and 5 bases from J, with 9 bases between. This CDR3 has 12 residues. Germline V CDR1 and CDR2: MNHEY, SVGAGI.

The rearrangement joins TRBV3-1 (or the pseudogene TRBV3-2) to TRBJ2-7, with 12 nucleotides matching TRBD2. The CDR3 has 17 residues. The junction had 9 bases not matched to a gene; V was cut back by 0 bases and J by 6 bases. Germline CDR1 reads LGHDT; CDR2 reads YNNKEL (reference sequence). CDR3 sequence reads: CASSQDQTSGRLIEQYF. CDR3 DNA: TGTGCCAGCAGCCAAGATCAAACTAGCGGGAGGCTTATCGAGCAGTACTTC.

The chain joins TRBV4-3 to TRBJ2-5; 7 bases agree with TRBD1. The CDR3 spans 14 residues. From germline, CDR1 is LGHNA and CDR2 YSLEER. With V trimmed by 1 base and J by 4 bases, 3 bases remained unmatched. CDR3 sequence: CASSQGAGGETQYF. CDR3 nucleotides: TGCGCCAGCAGCCAAGGGGCAGGGGGAGAGACCCAGTACTTC.

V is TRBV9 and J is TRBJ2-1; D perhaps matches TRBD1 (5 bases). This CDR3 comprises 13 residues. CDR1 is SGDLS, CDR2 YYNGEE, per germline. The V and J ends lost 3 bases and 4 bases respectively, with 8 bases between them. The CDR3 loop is CASSGRQYNEQFF. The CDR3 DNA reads TGTGCCAGCAGCGGTAGACAGTACAATGAGCAGTTCTTC.

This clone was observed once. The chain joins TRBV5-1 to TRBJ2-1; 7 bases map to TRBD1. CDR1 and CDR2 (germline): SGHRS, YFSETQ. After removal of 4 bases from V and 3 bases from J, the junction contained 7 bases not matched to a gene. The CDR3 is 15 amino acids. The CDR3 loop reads CASSRRDSNYNEQFF. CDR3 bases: TGCGCCAGCAGCCGCAGGGACAGTAACTACAATGAGCAGTTCTTC.

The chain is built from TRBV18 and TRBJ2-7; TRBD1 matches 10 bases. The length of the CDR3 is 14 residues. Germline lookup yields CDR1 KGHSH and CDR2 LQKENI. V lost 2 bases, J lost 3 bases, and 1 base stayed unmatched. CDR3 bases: TGTGCCAGCTCACCAGGGACAGGGGTCTACGAGCAGTACTTC. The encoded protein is CASSPGTGVYEQYF.

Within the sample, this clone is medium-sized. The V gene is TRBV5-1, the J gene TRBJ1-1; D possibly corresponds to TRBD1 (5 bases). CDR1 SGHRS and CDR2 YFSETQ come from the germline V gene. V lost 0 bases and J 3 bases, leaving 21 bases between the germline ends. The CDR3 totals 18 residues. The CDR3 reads CASSLVRGAGEFDTEAFF. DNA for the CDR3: TGCGCCAGCAGCTTGGTCAGAGGTGCGGGGGAGTTCGACACTGAAGCTTTCTTT.

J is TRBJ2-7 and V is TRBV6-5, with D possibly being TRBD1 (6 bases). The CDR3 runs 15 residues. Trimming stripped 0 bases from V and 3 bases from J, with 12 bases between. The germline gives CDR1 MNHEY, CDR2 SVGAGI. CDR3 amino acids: CASSYSGQPDYEQYF. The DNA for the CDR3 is TGTGCCAGCAGTTACTCGGGACAACCTGACTACGAGCAGTACTTC.

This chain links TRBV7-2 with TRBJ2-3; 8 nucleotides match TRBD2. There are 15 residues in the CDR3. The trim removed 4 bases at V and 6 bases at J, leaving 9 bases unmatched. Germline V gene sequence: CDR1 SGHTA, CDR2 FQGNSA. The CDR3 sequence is CASSSSKLAADTQYF. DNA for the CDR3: TGTGCCAGCAGCTCCTCGAAACTAGCGGCTGATACGCAGTATTTT.

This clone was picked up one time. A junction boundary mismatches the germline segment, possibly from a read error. CDR3 coding DNA: TGTGCGAGCAAAGCGGGTTTTAACACCGGGGAGCTGTTTTTT. It encodes CASKAGFNTGELFF. The V gene is TRBV11-1, the J gene TRBJ2-2, with D possibly matching TRBD2 (6 bases). The germline gives CDR1 SGHAT, CDR2 FQDESV (reference sequence). The CDR3 is 14 residues long.

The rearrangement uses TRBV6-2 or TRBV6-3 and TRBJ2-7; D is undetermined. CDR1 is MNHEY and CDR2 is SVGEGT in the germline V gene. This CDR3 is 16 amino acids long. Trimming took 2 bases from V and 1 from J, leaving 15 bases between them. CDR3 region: CASSYTLGLRSYEQYF. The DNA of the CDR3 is TGTGCCAGCAGTTACACTCTGGGCCTACGTTCCTACGAGCAGTACTTC.

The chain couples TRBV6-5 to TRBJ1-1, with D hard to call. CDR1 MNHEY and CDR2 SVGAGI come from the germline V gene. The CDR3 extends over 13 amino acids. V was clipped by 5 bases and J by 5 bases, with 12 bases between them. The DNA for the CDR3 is TGTGCCAGCAGTCCCCTTAGTCGAACTGAAGCTTTCTTT. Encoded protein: CASSPLSRTEAFF.

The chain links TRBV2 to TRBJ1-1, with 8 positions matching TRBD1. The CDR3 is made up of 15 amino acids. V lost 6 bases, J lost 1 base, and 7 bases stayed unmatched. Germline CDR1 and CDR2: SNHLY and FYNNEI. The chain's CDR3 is CASRGGQGSNTEAFF. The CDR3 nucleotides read TGTGCCAGCAGGGGTGGACAGGGTTCGAACACTGAAGCTTTCTTT.

CDR3 loop: CASSPYQGWDTEAFF. CDR3 sequence (DNA): TGTGCCAGCTCACCATATCAGGGTTGGGACACTGAAGCTTTCTTT. The genes are TRBV18 and TRBJ1-1; maybe TRBD1 (5 bases). Germline V CDR1 and CDR2: KGHSH, LQKENI. Trimming cost V 2 bases and J 3 bases, with 13 bases left between them. This CDR3 has 15 residues.

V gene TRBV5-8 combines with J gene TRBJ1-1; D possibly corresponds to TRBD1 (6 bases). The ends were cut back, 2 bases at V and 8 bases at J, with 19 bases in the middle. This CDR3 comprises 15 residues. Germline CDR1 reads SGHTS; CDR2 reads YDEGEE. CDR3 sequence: CASSFSLLNRVEAFF. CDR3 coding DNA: TGTGCCAGCAGCTTTTCCCTACTAAACAGGGTGGAAGCTTTCTTT.

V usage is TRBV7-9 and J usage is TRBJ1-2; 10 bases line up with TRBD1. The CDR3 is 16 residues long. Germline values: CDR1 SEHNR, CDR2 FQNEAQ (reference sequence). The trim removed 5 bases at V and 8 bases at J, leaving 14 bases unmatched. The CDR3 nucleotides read TGTGCCAGCAGCCCTATAGCCCGGGACAGGGGTGGAGGCTACACCTTC. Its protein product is CASSPIARDRGGGYTF.

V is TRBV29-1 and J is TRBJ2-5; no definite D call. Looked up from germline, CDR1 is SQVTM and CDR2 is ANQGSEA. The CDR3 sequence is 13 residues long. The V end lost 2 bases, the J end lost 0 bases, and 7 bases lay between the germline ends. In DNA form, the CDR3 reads TGCAGCGTTGAACCAGATAACCAAGAGACCCAGTACTTC. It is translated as CSVEPDNQETQYF.

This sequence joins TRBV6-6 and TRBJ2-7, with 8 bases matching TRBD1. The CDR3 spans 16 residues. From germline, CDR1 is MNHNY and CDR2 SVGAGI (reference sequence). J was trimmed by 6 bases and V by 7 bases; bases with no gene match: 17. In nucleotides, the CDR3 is TGTGCCAGCACCCGAGTCCTAGGACAGGGCAGGTCCGAGCAGTACTTC. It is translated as CASTRVLGQGRSEQYF.

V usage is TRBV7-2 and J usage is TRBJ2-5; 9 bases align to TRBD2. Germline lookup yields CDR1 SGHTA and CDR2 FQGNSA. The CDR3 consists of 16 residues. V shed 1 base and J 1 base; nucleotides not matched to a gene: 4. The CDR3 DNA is TGTGCCAGCAGCTTAGGGCTAGCGGGGAGCCAAGAGACCCAGTACTTC. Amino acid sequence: CASSLGLAGSQETQYF.

CDR3 bases: TGTGCCAGCAGCTTATCCTCGGGGGCTGGAAACACCATATATTTT. This gives the protein CASSLSSGAGNTIYF. J is TRBJ1-3 and V is TRBV7-9; D possibly corresponds to TRBD1 (5 bases). The V gene lost 2 bases and the J gene lost 2 bases, with 10 bases spanning the gap. This CDR3 spans 15 amino acids. The germline gives CDR1 SEHNR, CDR2 FQNEAQ (reference sequence).

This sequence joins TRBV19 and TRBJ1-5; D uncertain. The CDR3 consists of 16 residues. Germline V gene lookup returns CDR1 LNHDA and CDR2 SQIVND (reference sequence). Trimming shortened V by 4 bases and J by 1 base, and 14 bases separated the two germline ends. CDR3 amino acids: CASSTSGLQSNQPQHF. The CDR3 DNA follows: TGTGCCAGTAGTACGTCGGGGTTGCAGAGCAATCAGCCCCAGCATTTT.